The TCR beta chain under discussion was sequenced for a study of T cell responses to AZD1222 COVID-19 vaccine. Study-wide points: Baseline serology detected seropositivity in only a handful of AZD1222 recipients. All repertoire sampling was performed exclusively after the peak T cell response.

Assay: immunoSEQ multiplex PCR; the TCRdb copy retains only in-frame clones and omits some. This sample has fewer than 45,000 clones; around nine tenths occur once, and the top ten carry 5.5% to 8%. V was cut by 3 bases and J by 4 bases, with 11 bases left in between. The CDR3 extends over 13 amino acids. Germline CDR1 is SGDLS and CDR2 is YYNGEE. With respect to this clone: What it binds is unknown.

V usage is TRBV9 and J usage is TRBJ2-7; the D gene is possibly TRBD1 (5 bases). The material was peripheral blood, obtained on day 0 of AZD1222 vaccination. The clonotype was recovered from an adult in good health. CDR3 coding DNA: TGTGCCAGCAGCGCCGCCCAGGGTTACGAGCAGTACTTC. This gives the protein CASSAAQGYEQYF.